The source of this T cell receptor (beta chain) is a study of cytomegalovirus exposure and HLA in healthy donors. Study in general: As an earlier analysis found, about 200 million T cells yielded about 120 million unique TCR beta sequences.

Study-wide results and caveats: TCR beta V- and J-gene trimming, according to a later analysis, was linked to a missense DCLRE1C variant. In vitro testing confirmed a few CMV-associated chains as specific for CMV antigens. For cytomegalovirus status, the classifier reportedly gave diagnoses with high specificity and sensitivity.

The V gene's germline CDR1 is LGHNA and CDR2 YNFKEQ. The CDR3 is made up of 16 amino acids. V was pared by 5 bases and J by 3 bases, with 8 bases of the junction left unmatched. Turning to this clone: Its antigen is still unknown.

60 Vbeta and 13 Jbeta primers were used in PCR. This table comes from immunoSEQ multiplex PCR, and its TCRdb copy is limited to in-frame clones, with some not included. Its listing shows just over 200,000 clones. Sequencing was done on a sample of PBMCs. The sequence came from a girl aged 2 to 9 in good health and CMV-seropositive. The chain couples TRBV4-2 to TRBJ2-1, with TRBD2 matching 9 bases. The CDR3 sequence: CASSEIAGANYNEQFF. DNA for the CDR3: TGTGCCAGCAGCGAGATAGCGGGGGCCAACTACAATGAGCAGTTCTTC.